The 21 T cell receptor beta chains below come from one sample, sequenced in a study of OX40 agonist ivuxolimab in advanced cancers. Sequencing was performed with immunoSEQ multiplex PCR; in TCRdb, only in-frame clones are kept and a portion is missing. The sample holds 35,000 to 50,000 clones, around 88% seen once. The material sequenced was CD4+ or CD8+ T cells sorted from blood, taken in a trial of the OX40 agonist ivuxolimab. The origin of the receptors is an adult with an advanced solid tumor such as melanoma, head and neck, liver or kidney cancer.

The CDR3 spells CASSPPGQGSTGELFF. The CDR3 DNA reads TGTGCCAGCAGCCCACCGGGACAGGGTAGCACCGGGGAGCTGTTTTTT. The chain has TRBV7-3 and TRBJ2-2; 9 bases match TRBD1. J lost 4 bases, V lost 5 bases, and 8 bases had no gene match. Germline values: CDR1 SGHTA, CDR2 FQGTGA. The CDR3 totals 16 residues.

This chain connects TRBV5-4 to TRBJ2-1; tentative D call: TRBD2 (6 bases). The CDR3 spans 14 residues. Germline assignment: CDR1 SGHNT and CDR2 YYREEE (reference sequence). Trimming shortened V by 4 bases and J by 4 bases, and 12 bases separated the two germline ends. The CDR3 region has the DNA TGTGCCAGCAGCCCCGGGACTCGTTACAATGAGCAGTTCTTC. Its protein is CASSPGTRYNEQFF.

V gene TRBV6-5 combines with J gene TRBJ2-1; TRBD2 is a possible D gene (6 bases). This CDR3 is 13 amino acids long. V dropped 5 bases and J dropped 2 bases, with 7 bases sitting between them. Germline-derived CDR1 and CDR2 are MNHEY and SVGAGI. The DNA for the CDR3 is TGTGCCAGCAGTCAGCGGGCCTACAATGAGCAGTTCTTC. As protein: CASSQRAYNEQFF.

V is TRBV5-5 and J is TRBJ1-1, with 8 bases identical to TRBD1. The ends lost 2 bases at V and 6 bases at J; junction bases unmatched: 6. The CDR3 loop spans 14 amino acids. The germline V gene has CDR1 SGHKS and CDR2 YYEKEE (reference sequence). The CDR3 here is CASSFGQGRAEAFF. For the CDR3, the DNA is TGTGCCAGCAGCTTCGGACAGGGAAGGGCTGAAGCTTTCTTT. Using reference TRBV5-5 and TRBJ1-1 for the parts outside the CDR3, the full variable domain is DAGVTQSPTHLIKTRGQQVTLRCSPISGHKSVSWYQQVLGQGPQFIFQYYEKEERGRGNFPDRFSARQFPNYSSELNVNALLLGDSALYLCASSFGQGRAEAFFGQGTRLTVV.

The chain is built from TRBV6-5 and TRBJ1-5, with a possible D match to TRBD1 (5 bases). V was trimmed by 5 bases and J by 0 bases, leaving 11 bases between them. Germline V gives CDR1 MNHEY, CDR2 SVGAGI. CDR3 size: 15 residues. The CDR3 region has the DNA TGTGCCAGCAGTCATACAGGTTATAGCAATCAGCCCCAGCATTTT. It translates to CASSHTGYSNQPQHF.

V usage is TRBV11-3 and J usage is TRBJ2-3; 7 positions agree with TRBD2. Germline V CDR1 and CDR2: SGHNT, YENEEA. The CDR3 is 15 residues long. V shed 1 base, J shed 1 base, and the junction held 2 bases outside the gene matches. The CDR3 DNA follows: TGTGCCAGCAGCTTAGCCGCGGGGGGCACAGATACGCAGTATTTT. It yields the protein CASSLAAGGTDTQYF.

The chain uses TRBV7-9 and TRBJ1-4; D not certain. V lost 1 base, J lost 8 bases, and 14 bases lay in between. Germline V gives CDR1 SEHNR, CDR2 FQNEAQ (reference sequence). This CDR3 has 15 residues. The CDR3 protein is CASSLDREVYEKLFF. For the CDR3, the DNA is TGTGCCAGCAGCTTAGATCGGGAGGTCTACGAAAAACTGTTTTTT.

The chain has TRBV6-5 and TRBJ1-3; the D is unclear. Trimming took 0 bases from V and 4 from J, leaving 7 bases between them. Looked up from germline, CDR1 is MNHEY and CDR2 is SVGAGI. The length of the CDR3 is 14 residues. CDR3 protein: CASSYSSSGNTIYF. The DNA of the CDR3 is TGTGCCAGCAGTTACTCGTCGTCCGGAAACACCATATATTTT.

This chain connects TRBV27 to TRBJ2-1, with 8 nucleotides matching TRBD2. With V trimmed by 6 bases and J by 7 bases, 11 bases remained unmatched. In germline, CDR1 is MNHEY, CDR2 SMNVEV (reference sequence). This CDR3 contains 15 residues. CDR3 coding DNA: TGTGCCAGCAGGTCGGGACTAGTGGGGGTTAATGAGCAGTTCTTC. Its translation is CASRSGLVGVNEQFF.

In this sample, this clone turned up a few times. The CDR3 reads CASGGGIGQPQHF. The CDR3, as DNA: TGTGCCAGCGGGGGGGGGATAGGTCAGCCCCAGCATTTT. The chain combines TRBV6-1 with TRBJ1-5; D perhaps matches TRBD1 (5 bases). V lost 8 bases and J 6 bases, leaving 14 bases between the germline ends. Germline CDR1 and CDR2: MNHNS and SASEGT. CDR3 length equals 13 residues.

V usage is TRBV23-1 and J usage is TRBJ2-2; no clear D gene. TRBV23-1 belongs to the ORF category, with a function that is uncertain. Between the trimmed V and J ends, which lost 4 bases and 7 bases, there was a span of 7 bases. CDR3 length: 12 amino acids. In nucleotides, the CDR3 is TGCGCCAGCAGTCTAGTCCGCGGGGAGCTGTTTTTT. This codes for CASSLVRGELFF.

The CDR3 reads CASSRQGSNTDTQYF. The CDR3 nucleotides read TGTGCCAGTAGTAGACAGGGGTCGAACACAGATACGCAGTATTTT. The rearrangement uses TRBV19 and TRBJ2-3, with 8 bases aligning to TRBD1. Germline V lookup: CDR1 LNHDA, CDR2 SQIVND (reference sequence). The CDR3 is 15 amino acids. V dropped 4 bases and J dropped 2; count of bases not matched to a gene: 5.

This CDR3 is CASTMDRPNYGYTF. CDR3 DNA: TGTGCCAGCACGATGGACAGACCTAACTATGGCTACACCTTC. V and J are TRBV6-1 and TRBJ1-2; possible D gene TRBD1, 6 bases. Germline assignment: CDR1 MNHNS and CDR2 SASEGT. Trimming left V 7 bases short and J 0 bases short, with 12 bases between. This CDR3 is 14 amino acids long.

This chain links TRBV7-3 with TRBJ1-1; no definite D call. Germline lookup yields CDR1 SGHTA and CDR2 FQGTGA. The CDR3 spans 13 residues. Trimming left V 5 bases short and J 1 base short, with 8 bases between. In DNA, the CDR3 is TGTGCCAGCAGCAAGGAGCCGAACACTGAAGCTTTCTTT. This sequence encodes CASSKEPNTEAFF.

The chain employs TRBV11-2 and TRBJ2-3; 8 bases line up with TRBD1. The CDR3 spans 14 residues. CDR1 is SGHAT and CDR2 is FQNNGV in the germline V gene. V was clipped by 0 bases and J by 11 bases; unmatched bases: 7. This CDR3 reads CASSLDPRDRKQYF. Written as DNA, the CDR3 is TGTGCCAGCAGCTTAGATCCCCGGGACAGGAAGCAGTATTTT.

This chain connects TRBV5-1 to TRBJ1-4; the D gene is possibly TRBD1 (6 bases). CDR1 is SGHRS and CDR2 is YFSETQ in the germline V gene. This CDR3 contains 16 residues. V gave up 2 bases and J gave up 4 bases, with 15 bases separating them. In nucleotides, the CDR3 is TGCGCCAGCAGCTTAAAATCAGGGGCGGATAATGAAAAACTGTTTTTT. Protein: CASSLKSGADNEKLFF. Combining the CDR3 with reference TRBV5-1 and TRBJ1-4 gives the whole variable domain KAGVTQTPRYLIKTRGQQVTLSCSPISGHRSVSWYQQTPGQGLQFLFEYFSETQRNKGNFPGRFSGRQFSNSRSEMNVSTLELGDSALYLCASSLKSGADNEKLFFGSGTQLSVL.

This chain links TRBV25-1 with TRBJ2-7, with a weak D call TRBD2 (5 bases). V lost 3 bases to trimming and J lost 3 bases, with 9 bases between them. The V gene's germline CDR1 is MGHDK and CDR2 SYGVNS. The CDR3 contains 13 residues. CDR3 bases: TGTGCCAGCAGTGATTCTAGCTACTACGAGCAGTACTTC. It encodes CASSDSSYYEQYF.

CDR3 DNA: TGTGCCAGCAGCCTCCGGAGGGTAAAAATGAACACTGAAGCTTTCTTT. Its protein product is CASSLRRVKMNTEAFF. The V and J genes are TRBV7-4 and TRBJ1-1; D ambiguous. Germline CDR1 and CDR2: SGHVT and SQSDAQ. The CDR3 has 16 amino acids. Trimming took off 5 bases at V and 0 bases at J, with 16 bases between the two ends.

CDR3 bases: TGCGCCAGCAGCTCGACCGACGGGAACCTCTCTGGAAACACCATATATTTT. It encodes CASSSTDGNLSGNTIYF. The chain combines TRBV5-1 with TRBJ1-3, with D hard to call. Germline V gives CDR1 SGHRS, CDR2 YFSETQ. V lost 3 bases and J 0 bases, leaving 16 bases between the germline ends. This CDR3 region has 17 residues. Filled out from reference TRBV5-1 and TRBJ1-3, the complete variable domain reads KAGVTQTPRYLIKTRGQQVTLSCSPISGHRSVSWYQQTPGQGLQFLFEYFSETQRNKGNFPGRFSGRQFSNSRSEMNVSTLELGDSALYLCASSSTDGNLSGNTIYFGEGSWLTVV.

The chain carries TRBV5-1 and TRBJ2-7, with a tentative D call TRBD2 (6 bases). Between the trimmed V and J ends, which lost 0 bases and 2 bases, there was a span of 9 bases. The CDR3 contains 14 residues. Germline CDR1 is SGHRS and CDR2 is YFSETQ. The CDR3 nucleotides read TGCGCCAGCAGCTTGGCCGGGGGTGCCTACGAGCAGTACTTC. Translated, it gives CASSLAGGAYEQYF. Supplemented by reference TRBV5-1 and TRBJ2-7, the full variable domain reads KAGVTQTPRYLIKTRGQQVTLSCSPISGHRSVSWYQQTPGQGLQFLFEYFSETQRNKGNFPGRFSGRQFSNSRSEMNVSTLELGDSALYLCASSLAGGAYEQYFGPGTRLTVT.

The table lists this clone with a count of one. The J gene is TRBJ1-2, the V gene TRBV6-1; maybe TRBD1 (5 bases). The germline V gene has CDR1 MNHNS and CDR2 SASEGT. V lost 0 bases and J 14 bases, leaving 7 bases between the germline ends. The CDR3 runs 10 residues. The CDR3: CASSEASGTF. The CDR3 nucleotides read TGTGCCAGCAGTGAAGCGTCAGGGACCTTC.